This T cell receptor (beta chain) was captured by sequencing in a study of blood T cell repertoires in COVID-19. Study details: Samples came from the United States, Italy and Spain, spanning acute and convalescent COVID-19.

In germline, CDR1 is KGHDR, CDR2 SFDVKD. With 5 bases clipped from V and 12 bases from J, the junction kept 8 bases outside the gene matches. This CDR3 comprises 12 residues. Donors were grouped by their self-reported clinical history. Two negative PCRs, clearance, or symptom resolution characterized the recovered Cohort 3 donors. Profiled with immunoSEQ multiplex PCR; TCRdb holds only in-frame clones, not every one. The table records approximately 440,000 clones, around 91% of them present only once. The specimen was PBMCs or T cells enriched from blood (not recorded which). The receptor was derived from a young man who had recovered from COVID-19. The rearrangement joins TRBV24-1 to TRBJ1-2, with TRBD1 identical over 7 bases. The CDR3 DNA sequence: TGTGCCACCAGTGCCCGGGAGGGGGCCCACACCTTC. It is translated as CATSAREGAHTF.